The 5 T cell receptor beta chains below all came from one sample that was sequenced in a study of blood T cells in healthy people across ages. Next came a second PCR, run for about 7 to 11 cycles, which used a sample-barcoded 5' primer along with a J-beta primer mix. TCRdb reanalysed the 5' RACE reads using MiXCR and keeps one entry per CDR3 protein. The table records about 320,000 distinct CDR3 sequences, 25% to 30% of them present only once. The sample was blood. The receptors shown here come from a woman in her seventies in good health.

The chain links TRBV19 to TRBJ2-5; D might be TRBD2 (6 bases). The end of the DNA is better explained by TRBJ2-1, so the J call may be wrong. From germline, CDR1 is LNHDA and CDR2 SQIVND (reference sequence). The CDR3 covers 17 residues. CDR3 sequence: CASSIDQEGPPNNEQFF. CDR3 in DNA: TGTGCCAGTAGTATAGATCAGGAGGGCCCACCCAACAATGAGCAGTTCTTC.

Details on this clonotype: Relative to the germline gene, one junction end is altered; a read error may explain this. CDR3 nucleotide sequence: TGTGCCAACAGCTTAGTCCCAGGGGTTTCATACGAGCAGTACTTC. This translates into CANSLVPGVSYEQYF. The gene calls are TRBV7-9 and TRBJ2-7, with TRBD1 as a possible D gene (6 bases). CDR1 and CDR2 from the germline V gene are SEHNR and FQNEAQ (reference sequence). CDR3 size: 15 residues.

V and J are TRBV18 and TRBJ2-7; no clear D. From germline, CDR1 is KGHSH and CDR2 LQKENI. V was trimmed by 3 bases and J by 1 base, leaving 7 bases between them. The CDR3 has 13 amino acids. The DNA for the CDR3 is TGTGCCAGCTCACCGGACGGGTCCTACGAGCAGTACTTC. Translating it yields CASSPDGSYEQYF.

This clonotype has more than one count but fewer than ten. The chain links TRBV28 to TRBJ2-5; D possibly corresponds to TRBD2 (6 bases). TRBJ2-1 matches the DNA end more closely, so the J call is doubtful. CDR1 is MDHEN, CDR2 SYDVKM, per germline. The CDR3 loop spans 12 amino acids. The CDR3 DNA reads TGTGCCAGCCCTAGCGCACTCAATGAGCAGTTCTTC. This gives the protein CASPSALNEQFF.

This clonotype was seen a few times. This rearrangement joins TRBV7-2 to TRBJ2-4; the D is unclear. Trimming cost V 1 base and J 0 bases, with 7 bases left between them. The CDR3 runs 15 residues. Germline lookup yields CDR1 SGHTA and CDR2 FQGNSA. CDR3 DNA sequence: TGTGCCAGCAGCTTAGGACTGGGAGCCAAAAACATTCAGTACTTC. Protein sequence: CASSLGLGAKNIQYF. The full variable domain, in which reference TRBV7-2 and TRBJ2-4 provide the parts outside the CDR3, is GAGVSQSPSNKVTEKGKDVELRCDPISGHTALYWYRQSLGQGLEFLIYFQGNSAPDKSGLPSDRFSAERTGGSVSTLTIQRTQQEDSAVYLCASSLGLGAKNIQYFGAGTRLSVL.